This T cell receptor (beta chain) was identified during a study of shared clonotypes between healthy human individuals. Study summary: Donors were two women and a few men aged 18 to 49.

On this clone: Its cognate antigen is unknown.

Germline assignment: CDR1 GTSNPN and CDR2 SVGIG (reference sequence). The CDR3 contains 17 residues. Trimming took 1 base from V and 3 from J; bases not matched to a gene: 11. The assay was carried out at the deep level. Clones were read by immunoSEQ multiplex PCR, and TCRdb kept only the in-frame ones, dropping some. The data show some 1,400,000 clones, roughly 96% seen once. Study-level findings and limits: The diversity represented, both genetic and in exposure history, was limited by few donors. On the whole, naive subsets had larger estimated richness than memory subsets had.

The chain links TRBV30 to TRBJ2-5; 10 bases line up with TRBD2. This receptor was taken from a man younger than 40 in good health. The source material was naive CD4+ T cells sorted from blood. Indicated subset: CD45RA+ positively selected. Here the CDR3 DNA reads TGTGCCTGGAGTGATTGGAGCGGGAGGGCTGAGGAAGAGACCCAGTACTTC. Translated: CAWSDWSGRAEEETQYF. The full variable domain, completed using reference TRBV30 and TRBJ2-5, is SQTIHQWPATLVQPVGSPLSLECTVEGTSNPNLYWYRQAAGRGLQLLFYSVGIGQISSEVPQNLSASRPQDRQFILSSKKLLLSDSGFYLCAWSDWSGRAEEETQYFGPGTRLLVL.